This TCR beta chain is from a study of OX40 agonist ivuxolimab in advanced cancers. The sample holds one count of this clone. TCRdb's copy holds only in-frame clones and misses some; the assay was immunoSEQ multiplex PCR. The sample shows about 17,000 clones, around three quarters of them seen only once. Trimming shortened V by 7 bases and J by 9 bases, and 16 bases separated the two germline ends. Germline V gives CDR1 MNHNY, CDR2 SVGAGI (reference sequence). This CDR3 contains 13 residues. Specimen: CD4+ or CD8+ T cells sorted from blood, collected in a trial of the OX40 agonist ivuxolimab. The chain links TRBV6-6 to TRBJ2-1; D is perhaps TRBD1 (6 bases). The TCR comes from an adult with an advanced solid tumor such as melanoma, head and neck, liver or kidney cancer. The CDR3 is CASTRTAFGEQFF. Written as DNA, the CDR3 is TGTGCCAGCACCCGGACAGCCTTCGGTGAGCAGTTCTTC.